This passage covers 21 T cell receptor beta chains from one sample sequenced in a study of OX40 agonist ivuxolimab in advanced cancers. Using immunoSEQ multiplex PCR, the repertoire was profiled, and TCRdb retains in-frame clones only, with some absent. This table has approximately 88,000 clones, roughly 88% appearing once. The sequencing used CD4+ or CD8+ T cells sorted from blood, collected in a trial of the OX40 agonist ivuxolimab. The receptors shown here come from an adult with an advanced solid tumor such as melanoma, head and neck, liver or kidney cancer.

The chain links TRBV2 to TRBJ1-5; the match to TRBD1 covers 7 bases. With 3 bases clipped from V and 1 base from J, the junction kept 3 bases outside the gene matches. CDR1 SNHLY and CDR2 FYNNEI come from the germline V gene. The CDR3 has 15 amino acids. For the CDR3, the DNA is TGTGCCAGCAGTGATCGGGGACAGAGCAATCAGCCCCAGCATTTT. Its protein product is CASSDRGQSNQPQHF.

The rearrangement joins TRBV10-3 to TRBJ2-1, with 12 bases fitting TRBD1. The CDR3 contains 17 residues. The germline CDR1 and CDR2 sequences are ENHRY and SYGVKD. V was clipped by 4 bases and J by 5 bases; unmatched bases: 9. The CDR3 region has the DNA TGTGCCATCAGTGGTTGGGAGGGACAGGGGGCCCACAATGAGCAGTTCTTC. It specifies CAISGWEGQGAHNEQFF.

The V gene is TRBV6-1, the J gene TRBJ1-1; possible D gene TRBD1, 6 bases. The germline gives CDR1 MNHNS, CDR2 SASEGT. CDR3 length: 14 amino acids. V was cut by 2 bases and J by 3 bases, with 10 bases left in between. Here the CDR3 reads CASSERGGYTEAFF. The CDR3 DNA reads TGTGCCAGCAGTGAACGCGGGGGCTACACTGAAGCTTTCTTT.

The chain recombines TRBV5-6 with TRBJ1-4; D remains unclear. This CDR3 is built from 14 residues. The V gene's germline CDR1 is SGHDT and CDR2 YYEEEE. Trimming shortened V by 0 bases and J by 4 bases, and 7 bases separated the two germline ends. This CDR3 is CASSLAQYNEKLFF. The CDR3 nucleotides read TGTGCCAGCAGCTTGGCCCAGTATAATGAAAAACTGTTTTTT.

The V call is TRBV5-6, the J call TRBJ2-5, with D unresolved. V was clipped by 0 bases and J by 5 bases, with 11 bases between them. Germline assignment: CDR1 SGHDT and CDR2 YYEEEE. The CDR3 is 14 amino acids. The DNA for the CDR3 is TGTGCCAGCAGCTTGGACCGTCTTGTGGAGACCCAGTACTTC. It specifies CASSLDRLVETQYF. Complete variable domain (other parts from reference TRBV5-6 and TRBJ2-5): DAGVTQSPTHLIKTRGQQVTLRCSPKSGHDTVSWYQQALGQGPQFIFQYYEEEERQRGNFPDRFSGHQFPNYSSELNVNALLLGDSALYLCASSLDRLVETQYFGPGTRLLVL.

The chain carries TRBV9 and TRBJ2-7, with a tentative D call TRBD1 (5 bases). In germline, CDR1 is SGDLS, CDR2 YYNGEE. The V gene lost 3 bases and the J gene lost 1 base, with 26 bases spanning the gap. The CDR3 length is 19 residues. CDR3 region: CASSAAPIGAQWVSYEQYF. The CDR3 nucleotides read TGTGCCAGCAGCGCCGCGCCGATTGGGGCTCAATGGGTTTCCTACGAGCAGTACTTC.

Only one count was recorded for this clone. V and J are TRBV5-1 and TRBJ2-2, with 11 bases aligning to TRBD2. The CDR3 spans 15 residues. CDR1 SGHRS and CDR2 YFSETQ come from the germline V gene. With 4 bases clipped from V and 8 bases from J, the junction kept 7 bases outside the gene matches. Here the CDR3 DNA reads TGCGCCAGCAGCATAGGGACTAGCGGCCAGGGGGAGCTGTTTTTT. It encodes CASSIGTSGQGELFF. Filled out from reference TRBV5-1 and TRBJ2-2, the complete variable domain reads KAGVTQTPRYLIKTRGQQVTLSCSPISGHRSVSWYQQTPGQGLQFLFEYFSETQRNKGNFPGRFSGRQFSNSRSEMNVSTLELGDSALYLCASSIGTSGQGELFFGEGSRLTVL.

This clone was counted only a few times. The chain combines TRBV11-3 with TRBJ2-2; D is unresolved. V lost 4 bases and J lost 6, with 6 bases in between. CDR3 length: 12 amino acids. CDR1 is SGHNT, CDR2 YENEEA, per germline. The CDR3 loop is CASSSQAGELFF. The CDR3 DNA reads TGTGCCAGCAGCTCCCAGGCCGGGGAGCTGTTTTTT.

This chain uses TRBV7-2 with TRBJ1-5; D is undetermined. V was shortened by 1 base and J by 3 bases, with 4 bases between the two germline ends. The length of the CDR3 is 13 residues. Germline loops: CDR1 SGHTA, CDR2 FQGNSA. CDR3 in DNA: TGTGCCAGCAGCTTAGGCTTCAATCAGCCCCAGCATTTT. It translates to CASSLGFNQPQHF.

This clone was counted a few times. The chain links TRBV7-2 to TRBJ1-5; D possibly corresponds to TRBD1 (5 bases). V dropped 5 bases and J dropped 8 bases, with 10 bases sitting between them. From germline, CDR1 is SGHTA and CDR2 FQGNSA. This CDR3 is 12 amino acids long. In nucleotides, the CDR3 is TGTGCCAGCAGCCGAGCGGGGGAGCCCCAGCATTTT. As protein: CASSRAGEPQHF.

The chain uses TRBV5-1 and TRBJ1-3; no clear D gene. Germline CDR1 reads SGHRS; CDR2 reads YFSETQ. CDR3 length: 16 residues. Trimming took 1 base from V and 0 from J, leaving 11 bases between them. CDR3 coding DNA: TGCGCCAGCAGCTTGAACCAGTTCAGCTCTGGAAACACCATATATTTT. This sequence encodes CASSLNQFSSGNTIYF.

The V gene is TRBV5-1, the J gene TRBJ1-5; D uncertain. This CDR3 comprises 15 residues. CDR1 is SGHRS and CDR2 is YFSETQ in the germline V gene. The V gene lost 2 bases and the J gene lost 0 bases, with 9 bases spanning the gap. The CDR3 DNA reads as TGCGCCAGCAGCTTTGATGGCGGTAGCAATCAGCCCCAGCATTTT. Its translation is CASSFDGGSNQPQHF.

The V gene is TRBV19, the J gene TRBJ1-1; a weak D match, TRBD1 (6 bases). Looked up from germline, CDR1 is LNHDA and CDR2 is SQIVND (reference sequence). Trimming shortened V by 6 bases and J by 3 bases, and 14 bases separated the two germline ends. The CDR3 contains 14 residues. This chain's CDR3 is CASREQGLDTEAFF. CDR3 nucleotides: TGTGCCAGTAGAGAACAGGGATTGGACACTGAAGCTTTCTTT.

The chain links TRBV2 to TRBJ2-2; tentatively, D is TRBD1 (6 bases). V was cut by 5 bases and J by 2 bases, with 12 bases left in between. The CDR3 extends over 15 amino acids. Germline V gives CDR1 SNHLY, CDR2 FYNNEI. CDR3 protein: CASSPRTANTGELFF. Here the CDR3 DNA reads TGTGCCAGCAGTCCTAGGACAGCTAACACCGGGGAGCTGTTTTTT.

Details on this clone: This sample also contains other DNA sequences that code for the same CDR3. V is TRBV18 and J is TRBJ2-3; D unclear. The CDR3 is 12 amino acids. Trimming removed 6 bases at V and 1 base at J, with 5 bases between. Germline CDR1 KGHSH, CDR2 LQKENI. CDR3 sequence reads: CASSPRTDTQYF. For the CDR3, the DNA is TGTGCCAGCTCCCCCCGCACAGATACGCAGTATTTT.

The chain employs TRBV6-5 and TRBJ2-1; 8 bases match TRBD1. This CDR3 comprises 13 residues. Germline V lookup: CDR1 MNHEY, CDR2 SVGAGI. V gave up 10 bases and J gave up 7 bases; unmatched junction bases: 9. Written as DNA, the CDR3 is TGTGCCACCAGAGGACAGGGAAGGAATGAGCAGTTCTTC. Amino acids: CATRGQGRNEQFF.

The chain is built from TRBV23-1 and TRBJ1-3; D gene unclear. TRBV23-1 is an ORF for which the function is uncertain. CDR3 length equals 16 residues. V was clipped by 1 base and J by 0 bases, with 10 bases between them. The CDR3 DNA is TGCGCCAGCAGTCAATACCCAGGCCACTCTGGAAACACCATATATTTT. As protein: CASSQYPGHSGNTIYF.

The CDR3 reads CASRPGLLTFYEQYF. CDR3 in DNA: TGTGCCAGCAGACCGGGGCTATTGACCTTCTACGAGCAGTACTTC. The V and J genes are TRBV6-5 and TRBJ2-7; D possibly uses TRBD1 or TRBD2 (5 bases each). The ends were cut back, 6 bases at V and 3 bases at J, with 18 bases in the middle. There are 15 residues in the CDR3. Germline V gives CDR1 MNHEY, CDR2 SVGAGI.

The gene calls are TRBV5-1 and TRBJ2-2, with D unclear. Looked up from germline, CDR1 is SGHRS and CDR2 is YFSETQ. The CDR3 runs 15 residues. The V end was cut by 2 bases, the J end by 1 base, with 9 bases between. CDR3 nucleotide sequence: TGCGCCAGCAGCTTAACCCCGGGGAACACCGGGGAGCTGTTTTTT. It codes for CASSLTPGNTGELFF.

The chain has TRBV21-1 and TRBJ2-7; the listed D gene, TRBD2, was not tested against the DNA. TRBV21-1 is designated a pseudogene. The CDR3 length is 14 residues. CDR3: CASSARDWSYEQYF. CDR3 nucleotides: TGTGCCAGCAGCGCCCGGGACTGGAGCTACGAGCAGTACTTC.

This chain links TRBV6-1 with TRBJ2-4, with TRBD2 matching over 10 bases. V lost 5 bases and J lost 0; bases outside the gene matches: 16. CDR3 size: 20 residues. Germline lookup yields CDR1 MNHNS and CDR2 SASEGT. The DNA of the CDR3 is TGTGCCAGCAGTCAAGACTTCCCCGGGACTAGCGTGTCAGCCAAAAACATTCAGTACTTC. It encodes CASSQDFPGTSVSAKNIQYF.